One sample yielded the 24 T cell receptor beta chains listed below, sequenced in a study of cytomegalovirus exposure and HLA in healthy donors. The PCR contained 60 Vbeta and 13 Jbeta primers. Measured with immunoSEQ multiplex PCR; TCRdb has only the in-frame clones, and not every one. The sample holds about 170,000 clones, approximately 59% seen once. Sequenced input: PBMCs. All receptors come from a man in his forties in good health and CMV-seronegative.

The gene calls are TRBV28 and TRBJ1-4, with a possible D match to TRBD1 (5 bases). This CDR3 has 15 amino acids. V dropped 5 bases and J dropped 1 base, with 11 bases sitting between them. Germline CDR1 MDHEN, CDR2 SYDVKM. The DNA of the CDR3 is TGTGCCAGCAGTCCCTGGGGGGTAACTAATGAAAAACTGTTTTTT. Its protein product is CASSPWGVTNEKLFF.

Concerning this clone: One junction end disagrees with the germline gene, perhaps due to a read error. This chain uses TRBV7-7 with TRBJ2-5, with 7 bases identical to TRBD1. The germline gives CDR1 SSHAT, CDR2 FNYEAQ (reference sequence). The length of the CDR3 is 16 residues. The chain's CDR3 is CASSLERQGVPLTQYF. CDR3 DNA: TGTGCTAGCAGCTTAGAGAGGCAGGGGGTCCCGTTGACCCAGTACTTC.

The CDR3, as DNA: TGTGCCAGCAGCTTGGGGATCCCCGGGACACCCCAGGGGACCCAGTACTTC. It is translated as CASSLGIPGTPQGTQYF. This sequence joins TRBV7-2 and TRBJ2-5; D is perhaps TRBD1 (6 bases). The V end lost 3 bases, the J end lost 7 bases, and 24 bases lay between the germline ends. The CDR3 runs to 17 residues. Germline CDR1 reads SGHTA; CDR2 reads FQGNSA.

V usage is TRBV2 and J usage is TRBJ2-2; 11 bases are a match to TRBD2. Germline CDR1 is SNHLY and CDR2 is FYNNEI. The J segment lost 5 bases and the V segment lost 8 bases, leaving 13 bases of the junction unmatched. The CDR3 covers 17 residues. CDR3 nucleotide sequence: TGTGCCAGCTCGCCTAGATTAGCGGGGGGGCCAACCGGGGAGCTGTTTTTT. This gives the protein CASSPRLAGGPTGELFF.

The CDR3 DNA follows: TGTGCCAGCAGTGGAGGTGAAGGAAGGGAGCTGTTTTTT. This translates into CASSGGEGRELFF. The chain links TRBV2 to TRBJ2-2; D gene uncertain. CDR3 size: 13 residues. The germline CDR1 and CDR2 sequences are SNHLY and FYNNEI. V lost 4 bases, J lost 9 bases, and 12 bases lay in between.

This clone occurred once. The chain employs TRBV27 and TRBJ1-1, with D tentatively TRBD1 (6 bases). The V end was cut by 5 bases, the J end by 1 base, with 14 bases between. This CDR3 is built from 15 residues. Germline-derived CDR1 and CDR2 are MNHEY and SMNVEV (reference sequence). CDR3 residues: CASSDPRGGNTEAFF. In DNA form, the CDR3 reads TGTGCCAGCAGTGACCCCAGGGGTGGGAACACTGAAGCTTTCTTT.

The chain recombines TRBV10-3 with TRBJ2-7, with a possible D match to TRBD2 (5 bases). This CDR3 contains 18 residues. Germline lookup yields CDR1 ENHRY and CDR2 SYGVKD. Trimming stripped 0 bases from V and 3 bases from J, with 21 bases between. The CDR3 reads CAISESSRPGERVYEQYF. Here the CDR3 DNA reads TGTGCCATCAGTGAGTCGAGTCGCCCCGGGGAAAGAGTCTACGAGCAGTACTTC.

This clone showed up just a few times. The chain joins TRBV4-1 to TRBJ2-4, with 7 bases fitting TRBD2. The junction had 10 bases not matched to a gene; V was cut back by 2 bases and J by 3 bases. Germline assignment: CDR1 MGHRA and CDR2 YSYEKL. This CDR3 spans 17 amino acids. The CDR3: CASSQPQAGVGKNIQYF. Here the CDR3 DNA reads TGCGCCAGCAGCCAACCCCAGGCGGGGGTTGGCAAAAACATTCAGTACTTC.

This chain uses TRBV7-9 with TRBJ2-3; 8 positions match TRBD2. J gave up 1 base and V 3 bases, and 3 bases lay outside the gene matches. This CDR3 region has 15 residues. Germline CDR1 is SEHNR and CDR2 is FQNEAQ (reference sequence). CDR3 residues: CASSLGSGGTDTQYF. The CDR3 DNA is TGTGCCAGCAGCTTGGGTAGCGGGGGCACAGATACGCAGTATTTT.

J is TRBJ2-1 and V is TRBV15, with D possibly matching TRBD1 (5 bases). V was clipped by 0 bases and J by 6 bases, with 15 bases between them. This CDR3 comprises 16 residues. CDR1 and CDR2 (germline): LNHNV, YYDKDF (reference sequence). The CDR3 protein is CATSRDQQVVSNEQFF. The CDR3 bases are TGTGCCACCAGCAGAGATCAACAGGTTGTTTCCAATGAGCAGTTCTTC.

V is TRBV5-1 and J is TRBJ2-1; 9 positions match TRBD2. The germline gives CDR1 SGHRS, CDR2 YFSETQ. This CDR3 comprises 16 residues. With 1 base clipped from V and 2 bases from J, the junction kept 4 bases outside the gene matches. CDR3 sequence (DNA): TGCGCCAGCAGCTTGAGCGGCGGGGGGGCCTACAATGAGCAGTTCTTC. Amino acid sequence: CASSLSGGGAYNEQFF.

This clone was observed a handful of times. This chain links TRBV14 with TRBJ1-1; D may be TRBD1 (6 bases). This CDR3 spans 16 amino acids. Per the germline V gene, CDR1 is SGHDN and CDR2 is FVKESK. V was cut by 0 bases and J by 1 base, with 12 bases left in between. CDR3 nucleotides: TGTGCCAGCAGCCAAGATTCTTGGACAGCGAACACTGAAGCTTTCTTT. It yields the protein CASSQDSWTANTEAFF. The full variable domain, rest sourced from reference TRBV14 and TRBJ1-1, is EAGVTQFPSHSVIEKGQTVTLRCDPISGHDNLYWYRRVMGKEIKFLLHFVKESKQDESGMPNNRFLAERTGGTYSTLKVQPAELEDSGVYFCASSQDSWTANTEAFFGQGTRLTVV.

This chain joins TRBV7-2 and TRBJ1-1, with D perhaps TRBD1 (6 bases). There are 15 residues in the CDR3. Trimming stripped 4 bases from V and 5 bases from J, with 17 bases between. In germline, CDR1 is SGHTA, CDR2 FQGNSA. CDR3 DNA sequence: TGTGCCAGCAGCTACGACAGGACCGGTGGAACTGAAGCTTTCTTT. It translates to CASSYDRTGGTEAFF.

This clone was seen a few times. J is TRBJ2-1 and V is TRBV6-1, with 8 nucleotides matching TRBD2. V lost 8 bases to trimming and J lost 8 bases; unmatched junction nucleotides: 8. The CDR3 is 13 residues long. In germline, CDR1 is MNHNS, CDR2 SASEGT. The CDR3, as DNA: TGTGCCAGCGAATCCTTAGCGGGATATGAGCAGTTCTTC. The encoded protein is CASESLAGYEQFF.

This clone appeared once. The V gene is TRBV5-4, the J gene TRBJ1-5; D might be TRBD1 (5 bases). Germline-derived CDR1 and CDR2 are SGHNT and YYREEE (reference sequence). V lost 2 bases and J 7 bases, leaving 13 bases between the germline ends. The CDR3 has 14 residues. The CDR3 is CASSLSGAGQPQHF. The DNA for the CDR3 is TGTGCCAGCAGCTTAAGCGGGGCCGGGCAGCCCCAGCATTTT.

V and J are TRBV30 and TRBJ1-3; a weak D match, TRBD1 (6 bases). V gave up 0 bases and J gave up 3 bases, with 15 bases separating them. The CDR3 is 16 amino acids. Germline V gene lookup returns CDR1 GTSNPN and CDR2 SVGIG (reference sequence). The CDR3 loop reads CAWSVLRGADGNTIYF. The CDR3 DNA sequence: TGTGCCTGGAGTGTACTTCGGGGGGCGGATGGAAACACCATATATTTT.

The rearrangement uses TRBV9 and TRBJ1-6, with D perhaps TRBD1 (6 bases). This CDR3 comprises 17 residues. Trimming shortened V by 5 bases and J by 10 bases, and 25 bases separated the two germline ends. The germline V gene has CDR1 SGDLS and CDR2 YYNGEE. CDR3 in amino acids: CASRDTGGQLAGSPLHF. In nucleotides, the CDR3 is TGTGCCAGCAGAGACACGGGGGGGCAGCTCGCGGGATCACCCCTCCACTTT.

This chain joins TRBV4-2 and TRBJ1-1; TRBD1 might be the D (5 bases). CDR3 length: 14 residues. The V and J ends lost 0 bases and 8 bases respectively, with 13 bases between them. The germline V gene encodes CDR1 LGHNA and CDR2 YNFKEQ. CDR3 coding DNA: TGTGCCAGCAGCCAAGAGCGAAAAGGGGCAGAAGCTTTCTTT. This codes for CASSQERKGAEAFF.

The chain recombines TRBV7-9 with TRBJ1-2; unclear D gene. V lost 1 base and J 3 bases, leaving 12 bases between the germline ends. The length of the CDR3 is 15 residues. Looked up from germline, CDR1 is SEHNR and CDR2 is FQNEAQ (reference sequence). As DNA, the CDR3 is TGTGCCAGCAGCTTAGGAGACGCAGGATACTATGGCTACACCTTC. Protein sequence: CASSLGDAGYYGYTF.

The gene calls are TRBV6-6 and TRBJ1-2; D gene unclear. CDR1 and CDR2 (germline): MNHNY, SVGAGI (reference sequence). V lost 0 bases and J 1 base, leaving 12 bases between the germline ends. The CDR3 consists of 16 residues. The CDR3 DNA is TGTGCCAGCAGTTACTCAGGCTCCGACATTAACTATGGCTACACCTTC. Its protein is CASSYSGSDINYGYTF.

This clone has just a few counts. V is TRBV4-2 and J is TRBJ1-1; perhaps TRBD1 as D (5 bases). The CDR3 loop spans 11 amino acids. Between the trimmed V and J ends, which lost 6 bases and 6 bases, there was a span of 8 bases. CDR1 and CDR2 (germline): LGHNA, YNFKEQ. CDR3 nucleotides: TGTGCCAGCAGGGGGGGTTCTGAAGCTTTCTTT. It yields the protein CASRGGSEAFF.

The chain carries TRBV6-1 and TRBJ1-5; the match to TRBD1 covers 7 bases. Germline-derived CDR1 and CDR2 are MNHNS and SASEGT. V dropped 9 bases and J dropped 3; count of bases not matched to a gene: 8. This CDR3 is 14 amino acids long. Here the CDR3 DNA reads TGTGCCAGAACCCGGGGACAGTTCAATCAGCCCCAGCATTTT. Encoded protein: CARTRGQFNQPQHF.

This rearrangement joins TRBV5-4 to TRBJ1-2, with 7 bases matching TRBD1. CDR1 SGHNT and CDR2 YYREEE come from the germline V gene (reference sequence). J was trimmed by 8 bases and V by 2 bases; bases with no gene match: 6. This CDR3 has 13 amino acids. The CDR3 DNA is TGTGCCAGCAGCTTTGACAGGGCGTTGGGCTACACCTTC. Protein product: CASSFDRALGYTF.

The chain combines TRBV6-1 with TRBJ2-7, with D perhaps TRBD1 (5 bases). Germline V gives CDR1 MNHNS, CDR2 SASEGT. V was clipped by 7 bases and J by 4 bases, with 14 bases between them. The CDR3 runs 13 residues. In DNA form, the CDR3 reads TGTGCCAGCATCTTGGGGCCCTTGTACGAGCAGTACTTC. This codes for CASILGPLYEQYF.